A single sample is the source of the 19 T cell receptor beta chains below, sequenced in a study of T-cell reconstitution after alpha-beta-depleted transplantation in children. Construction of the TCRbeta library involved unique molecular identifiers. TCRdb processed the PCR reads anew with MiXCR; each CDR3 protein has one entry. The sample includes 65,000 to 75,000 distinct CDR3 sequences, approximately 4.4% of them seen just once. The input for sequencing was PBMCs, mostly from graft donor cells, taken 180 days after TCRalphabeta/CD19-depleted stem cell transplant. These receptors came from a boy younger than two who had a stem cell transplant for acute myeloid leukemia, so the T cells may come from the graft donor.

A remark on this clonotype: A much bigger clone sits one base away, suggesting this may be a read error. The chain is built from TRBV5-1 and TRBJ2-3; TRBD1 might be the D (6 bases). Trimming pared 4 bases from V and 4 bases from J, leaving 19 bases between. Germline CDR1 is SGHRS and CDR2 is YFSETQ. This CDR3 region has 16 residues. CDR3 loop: CASSLKTGPSSDTQYF. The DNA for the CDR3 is TGCGCCAGCAGCCTCAAGACAGGACCCTCGTCAGATACGCAGTATTTT.

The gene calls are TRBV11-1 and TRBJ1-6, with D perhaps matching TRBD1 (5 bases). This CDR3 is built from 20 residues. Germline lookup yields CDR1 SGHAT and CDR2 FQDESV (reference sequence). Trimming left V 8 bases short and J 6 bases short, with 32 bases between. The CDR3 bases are TGTGCCAGCCACATAGGGGTGGGGTCTCCCCGCGCCCTGGGTAATTCACCCCTCCACTTT. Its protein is CASHIGVGSPRALGNSPLHF.

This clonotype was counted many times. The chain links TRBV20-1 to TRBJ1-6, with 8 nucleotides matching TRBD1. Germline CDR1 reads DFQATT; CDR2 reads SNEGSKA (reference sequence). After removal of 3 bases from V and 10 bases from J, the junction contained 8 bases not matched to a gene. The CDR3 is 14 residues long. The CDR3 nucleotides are TGCAGTGCTAGGGTCAGGGGGCGGTTGTCACCCCTCCACTTT. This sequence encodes CSARVRGRLSPLHF.

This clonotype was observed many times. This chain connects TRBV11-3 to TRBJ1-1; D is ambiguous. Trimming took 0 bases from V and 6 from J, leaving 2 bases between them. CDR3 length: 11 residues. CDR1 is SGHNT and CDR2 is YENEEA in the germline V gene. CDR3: CASSLEAEAFF. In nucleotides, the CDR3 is TGTGCCAGCAGCTTAGAGGCTGAAGCTTTCTTT.

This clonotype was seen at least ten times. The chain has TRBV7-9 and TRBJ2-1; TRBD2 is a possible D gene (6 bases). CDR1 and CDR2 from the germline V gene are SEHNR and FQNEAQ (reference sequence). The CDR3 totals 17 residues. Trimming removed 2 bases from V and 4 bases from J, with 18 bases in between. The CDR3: CASSLSQAGTSYNEQFF. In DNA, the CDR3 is TGTGCCAGCAGCTTAAGTCAAGCCGGGACTTCATACAATGAGCAGTTCTTC.

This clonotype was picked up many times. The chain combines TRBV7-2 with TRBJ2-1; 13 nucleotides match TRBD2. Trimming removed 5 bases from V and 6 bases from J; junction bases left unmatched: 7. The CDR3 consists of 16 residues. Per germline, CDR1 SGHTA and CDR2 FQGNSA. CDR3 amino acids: CASSVTGTSGTNEQFF. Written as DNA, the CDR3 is TGTGCCAGCAGCGTAACCGGGACTAGCGGGACCAATGAGCAGTTCTTC. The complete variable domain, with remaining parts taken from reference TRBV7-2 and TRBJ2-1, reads GAGVSQSPSNKVTEKGKDVELRCDPISGHTALYWYRQSLGQGLEFLIYFQGNSAPDKSGLPSDRFSAERTGGSVSTLTIQRTQQEDSAVYLCASSVTGTSGTNEQFFGPGTRLTVL.

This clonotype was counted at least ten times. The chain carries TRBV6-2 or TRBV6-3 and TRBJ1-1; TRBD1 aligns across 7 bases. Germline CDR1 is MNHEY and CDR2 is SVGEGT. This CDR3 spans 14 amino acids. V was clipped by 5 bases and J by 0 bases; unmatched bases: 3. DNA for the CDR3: TGTGCCAGCAGTCGGACAGGAGTGAACACTGAAGCTTTCTTT. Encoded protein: CASSRTGVNTEAFF.

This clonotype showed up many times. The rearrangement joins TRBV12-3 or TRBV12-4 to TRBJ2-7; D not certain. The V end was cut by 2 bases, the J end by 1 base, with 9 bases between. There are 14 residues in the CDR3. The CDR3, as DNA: TGTGCCAGCAGTTTATGGGGTTTTTCCTACGAGCAGTACGTC. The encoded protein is CASSLWGFSYEQYV.

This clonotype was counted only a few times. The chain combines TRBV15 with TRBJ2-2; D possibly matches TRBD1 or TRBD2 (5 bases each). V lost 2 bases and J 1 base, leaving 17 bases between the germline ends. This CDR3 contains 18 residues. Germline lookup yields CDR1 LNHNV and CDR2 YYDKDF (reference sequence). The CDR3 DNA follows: TGTGCCACCAGCAGAACACTGTTGGGGGTAGGGAACACCGGGGAGCTGTTTTTT. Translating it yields CATSRTLLGVGNTGELFF.

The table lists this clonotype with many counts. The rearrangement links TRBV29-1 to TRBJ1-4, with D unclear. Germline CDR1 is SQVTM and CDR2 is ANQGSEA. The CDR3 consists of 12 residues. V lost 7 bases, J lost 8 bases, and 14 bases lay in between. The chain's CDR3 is CSGADSGEKLFF. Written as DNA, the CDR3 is TGCAGCGGCGCAGACTCGGGGGAAAAACTGTTTTTT.

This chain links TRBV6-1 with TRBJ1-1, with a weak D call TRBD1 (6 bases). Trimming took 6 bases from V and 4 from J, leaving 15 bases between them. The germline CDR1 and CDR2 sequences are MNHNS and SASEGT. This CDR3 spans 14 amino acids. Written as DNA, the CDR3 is TGTGCCAGCAGCCTGGCGGGGGGCGGCACTGAAGCTTTCTTT. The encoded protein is CASSLAGGGTEAFF.

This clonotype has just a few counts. The DNA of the CDR3 is TGTGCCAGCAGTCCCCGGGACCTCGTAAACACTGAAGCTTTCTTT. Translated, it gives CASSPRDLVNTEAFF. The chain recombines TRBV6-1 with TRBJ1-1; tentative D call: TRBD1 (5 bases). Between the trimmed V and J ends, which lost 5 bases and 2 bases, there was a span of 15 bases. The germline V gene encodes CDR1 MNHNS and CDR2 SASEGT. The CDR3 extends over 15 amino acids.

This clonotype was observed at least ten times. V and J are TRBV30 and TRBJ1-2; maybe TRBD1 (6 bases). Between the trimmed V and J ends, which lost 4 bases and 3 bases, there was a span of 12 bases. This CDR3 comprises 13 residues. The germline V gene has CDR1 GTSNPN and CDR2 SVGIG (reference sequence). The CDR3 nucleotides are TGTGCCTGGAAGCGGACAGAGTACTATGGCTACACCTTC. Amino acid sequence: CAWKRTEYYGYTF.

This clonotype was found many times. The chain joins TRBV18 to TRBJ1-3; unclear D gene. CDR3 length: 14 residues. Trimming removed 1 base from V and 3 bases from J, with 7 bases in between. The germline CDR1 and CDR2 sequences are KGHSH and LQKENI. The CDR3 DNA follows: TGTGCCAGCTCACCACAGGCTGGTGGAAACACCATATATTTT. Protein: CASSPQAGGNTIYF.

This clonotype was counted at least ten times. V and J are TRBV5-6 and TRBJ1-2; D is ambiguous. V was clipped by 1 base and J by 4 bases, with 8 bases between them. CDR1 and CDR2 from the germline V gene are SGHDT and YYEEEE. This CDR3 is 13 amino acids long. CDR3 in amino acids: CASSLRRLYGYTF. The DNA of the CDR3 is TGTGCCAGCAGCTTGCGACGTCTCTATGGCTACACCTTC.

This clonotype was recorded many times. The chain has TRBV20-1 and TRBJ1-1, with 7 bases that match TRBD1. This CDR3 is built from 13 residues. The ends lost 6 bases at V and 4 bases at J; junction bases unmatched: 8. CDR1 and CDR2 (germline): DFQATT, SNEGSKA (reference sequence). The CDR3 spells CSAPPDRVTEAFF. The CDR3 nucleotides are TGCAGTGCGCCACCCGACAGGGTCACTGAAGCTTTCTTT.

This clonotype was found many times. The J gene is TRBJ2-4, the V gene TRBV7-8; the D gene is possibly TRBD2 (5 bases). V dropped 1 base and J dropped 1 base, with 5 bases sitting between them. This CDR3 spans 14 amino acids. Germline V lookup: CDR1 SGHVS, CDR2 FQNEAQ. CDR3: CASSLGGAKNIQYF. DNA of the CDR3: TGTGCCAGCAGCTTAGGAGGGGCCAAAAACATTCAGTACTTC.

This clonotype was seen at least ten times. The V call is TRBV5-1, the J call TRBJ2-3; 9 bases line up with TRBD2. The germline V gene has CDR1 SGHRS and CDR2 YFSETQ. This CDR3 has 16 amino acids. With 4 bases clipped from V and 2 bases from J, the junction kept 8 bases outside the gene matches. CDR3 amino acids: CASSDLGGGDTDTQYF. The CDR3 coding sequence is TGCGCCAGCAGCGACTTGGGCGGGGGGGACACAGATACGCAGTATTTT.

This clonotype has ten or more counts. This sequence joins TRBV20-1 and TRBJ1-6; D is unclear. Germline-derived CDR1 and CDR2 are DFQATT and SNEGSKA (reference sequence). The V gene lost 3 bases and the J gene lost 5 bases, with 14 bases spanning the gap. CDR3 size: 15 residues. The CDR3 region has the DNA TGCAGTGCTAGGGCTCCCCGTGGGGATAATTCACCCCTCCACTTT. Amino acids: CSARAPRGDNSPLHF.